A selection of T cell receptor beta chains follows, all from one sample in a study of human T cells and chemical hapten exposure. Each CDR3 protein gets one entry after TCRdb re-called the RACE reads with MiXCR. The table has 180,000 or so distinct CDR3 sequences, approximately 14% seen once. The material sequenced was whole blood, taken in connection with sensitization to the hapten diphenylcyclopropenone (DPC). Receptors originate from a woman aged 25 to 39 with alopecia areata. Some clones in this sample may be carry-over from other donors' samples. Each CDR3 is given with its conserved first and last residue. A D gene is named only where the DNA matches it firmly. Clone size, where shown, is once, few, many, or a class for clones that have expanded.

d_call,clone_size,cdr3_length,j_call,v_call,cdr3_nt,cdr3_aa
.,.,13,TRBJ2-5,TRBV6-6,TGTGCCAGCAGTTGGGACGCAGGAGAGACCCAGTACTTC,CASSWDAGETQYF
.,few,15,TRBJ2-5,TRBV6-6,TGTGCCAGCAGTTCGGCAGGAGGTTCAGTAGAGACCCAGTACTTC,CASSSAGGSVETQYF
TRBD1,.,18,TRBJ2-6,TRBV6-2/TRBV6-3,TGTGCCAGCAGTTTAACGACAGGGAGACGCTCTGGGGCCAACGTCCTGACTTTC,CASSLTTGRRSGANVLTF
TRBD1,few,16,TRBJ2-7,TRBV10-3,TGTGCCATCAGTGGTGGAAGACAGGGTGGATCCTACGAGCAGTACTTC,CAISGGRQGGSYEQYF
.,few,12,TRBJ2-3,TRBV24-1,TGTGCCACCAGTGATCAGAGAGATACGCAGTATTTT,CATSDQRDTQYF
.,.,16,TRBJ2-3,TRBV4-3,TGCGCCAGCAGCCAAGGCGGGGTGGCAACACCAGATACGCAGTATTTT,CASSQGGVATPDTQYF
.,few,13,TRBJ2-1,TRBV2,TGTGCCAGCAGTGAAGTAAGGACGAATGAGCAGTTCTTC,CASSEVRTNEQFF
TRBD2,few,19,TRBJ2-1,TRBV4-3,TGCGCCAGCAGCCAAGATTGGCTAGCGGGGGGACAATCCTACAATGAGCAGTTCTTC,CASSQDWLAGGQSYNEQFF
.,.,11,TRBJ1-1,TRBV7-2,TGTGCCAGCAGTTCAACACGAGAAGCTTTCTTT,CASSSTREAFF
TRBD1,few,13,TRBJ2-5,TRBV5-1,TGCGCCAGCAGCCACGGACAGGGTGAGACCCAGTACTTC,CASSHGQGETQYF
.,many,13,TRBJ1-2,TRBV2,TGTGCCAGCAGTGAAGTGGACACCTATGGCTACACCTTC,CASSEVDTYGYTF
TRBD2,many,16,TRBJ2-5,TRBV27,TGTGCCAGCAGTTTCTCCTCTAGCGGACCGGCAGAGACCCAGTACTTC,CASSFSSSGPAETQYF
.,.,13,TRBJ1-1,TRBV20-1,TGCAGTGCGGAGACAGGTTCGGCTTCTGAAGCTTTCTTT,CSAETGSASEAFF
.,few,17,TRBJ2-6,TRBV14,TGTGCCAGCAGTCCTCCGGGACGGCCTTCTGGGGCCAACGTCCTGACTTTC,CASSPPGRPSGANVLTF
TRBD1,.,16,TRBJ2-2,TRBV18,TGTGCCAGCTCACCACCCGCGCAGGGGGCGAACGGGGAGCTGTTTTTT,CASSPPAQGANGELFF
.,.,18,TRBJ2-3,TRBV12-5,TGTGCTAGTGGTTTGGTAACAAATCCGCTACAGGGCTTGGAAGCGCAGTATTTT,CASGLVTNPLQGLEAQYF
TRBD2,few,14,TRBJ2-7,TRBV19,TGTGCCAGTAGTATAGCTGGGACTAACGACGAGCAGTACTTC,CASSIAGTNDEQYF
.,.,11,TRBJ1-1,TRBV28,TGTGCCAGCACTCAGAACACTGAAGCTTTCTTT,CASTQNTEAFF
.,.,14,TRBJ1-2,TRBV2,TGTGCCAGCAGTGAGGGAGCGGTCAGTTATGGCTACACCTTC,CASSEGAVSYGYTF
.,.,16,TRBJ2-5,TRBV19,TGTGCCAGTAGTACCGCCGGGCGAGGGAAACAAGAGACCCAGTACTTC,CASSTAGRGKQETQYF
.,.,15,TRBJ1-3,TRBV7-2,TGTGCCAGCAGCCTGGACGGAACCTCTGGAAACACCATATATTTT,CASSLDGTSGNTIYF
TRBD1,few,15,TRBJ1-6,TRBV14,TGTGCCAGCCGGGACAGGAGCTCCTATAATTCACCCCTCCACTTT,CASRDRSSYNSPLHF
.,.,15,TRBJ2-2,TRBV9,TGTGCCAGCAGCGCGTGGGGTGCGAGTCGCGGGGAGCTGTTTTTT,CASSAWGASRGELFF
TRBD1,.,18,TRBJ1-2,TRBV7-2,TGTGCCAGCAGGAATCCGGGACAGCGACATTTCGCTAACTATGGCTACACCTTC,CASRNPGQRHFANYGYTF
.,many,14,TRBJ2-3,TRBV7-9,TGTGCCAGCAGCTTAGAGGGGCTCACAGATACGCAGTATTTT,CASSLEGLTDTQYF
TRBD2,once,17,TRBJ2-3,TRBV7-2,TGTGCCAGCAGCTTAGCGTTCCGCGGGAGGGAGGGAGATACGCAGTATTTT,CASSLAFRGREGDTQYF
.,many,15,TRBJ1-2,TRBV7-2,TGTGCCAGCAGCTTAACCTCGACAGCGGACTATGGCTACACCTTC,CASSLTSTADYGYTF